This TCR beta chain was identified in a study of cytomegalovirus exposure and HLA in healthy donors. The study's findings and limits: About 87% or about 30% of the time was how often most TCR beta V segments were productive, according to an earlier analysis. TCR beta V- and J-gene trimming, according to a later analysis, was linked to a missense DCLRE1C variant.

Between the trimmed V and J ends, which lost 4 bases and 4 bases, there was a span of 11 bases. The CDR3 is 14 residues long. Germline V gives CDR1 SGHNT, CDR2 YYREEE (reference sequence). The PCR used 60 Vbeta and 13 Jbeta primers. TCRdb's table, derived via immunoSEQ multiplex PCR, lists solely in-frame clones and lacks some. The data show more than 95,000 clones, and the top ten clones hold around 3.2%. Concerning this clone: The antigen remains unidentified.

Sequencing input: PBMCs. This chain connects TRBV5-4 to TRBJ2-2; a weak D match, TRBD1 (6 bases). The sequence was collected from a man aged 40-55 years in good health and CMV-seronegative. CDR3 amino acids: CASSPGQATGELFF. The CDR3 nucleotides are TGTGCCAGCAGCCCGGGACAAGCCACCGGGGAGCTGTTTTTT.